Each of the 21 T cell receptor beta chains below was sequenced from the same sample in a study of monozygotic twins with inflammatory bowel disease (dated by TCRdb to 2018 to 2020). Library preparation employed 5' RACE. Sequencing was performed on an Illumina HiSeq 2500. TCRdb reprocessed the public reads and reports one entry per CDR3 protein sequence, without DNA. This sample's records show 210,000 or so distinct CDR3 sequences. The ten biggest clones cover roughly 8% of the sample. The specimen was blood. The receptors derive from a human donor with ulcerative colitis or Crohn's disease, or a healthy co-twin of an affected twin (not recorded which).

This chain uses TRBV3-1 with TRBJ2-7. CDR1 and CDR2 from the germline V gene are LGHDT and YNNKEL (reference sequence). The CDR3 extends over 15 amino acids. The chain's CDR3 is CASSQGLANSYEQYF.

The rearrangement joins TRBV30 to TRBJ2-1; absent DNA, TCRdb's TRBD2 call cannot be checked. This CDR3 contains 15 residues. Per germline, CDR1 GTSNPN and CDR2 SVGIG (reference sequence). The CDR3 sequence is CAWRVRSGSVGEQFF. The full variable domain, its missing parts supplied by reference TRBV30 and TRBJ2-1, is SQTIHQWPATLVQPVGSPLSLECTVEGTSNPNLYWYRQAAGRGLQLLFYSVGIGQISSEVPQNLSASRPQDRQFILSSKKLLLSDSGFYLCAWRVRSGSVGEQFFGPGTRLTVL.

The chain recombines TRBV5-1 with TRBJ2-7; with no DNA, the TCRdb D assignment of TRBD1 cannot be verified. The length of the CDR3 is 14 residues. CDR1 and CDR2 (germline): SGHRS, YFSETQ. This chain's CDR3 is CASSETGGKGEQYF.

V and J are TRBV4-1 and TRBJ1-5; TCRdb gives TRBD1 as the D gene, but with no DNA this cannot be confirmed. The CDR3 spans 16 residues. The V gene's germline CDR1 is MGHRA and CDR2 YSYEKL. The CDR3 loop reads CASSQQTGLSNQPQHF.

V usage is TRBV29-1 and J usage is TRBJ1-4; TCRdb's D call of TRBD1 is untestable without DNA. Germline values: CDR1 SQVTM, CDR2 ANQGSEA. This CDR3 is built from 13 residues. The CDR3 loop is CSAAGGGGEKLFF.

The rearrangement links TRBV19 to TRBJ2-6; there is no DNA to check the TCRdb D call of TRBD1. The CDR3 is made up of 18 amino acids. Germline CDR1 is LNHDA and CDR2 is SQIVND (reference sequence). The CDR3 sequence: CASNPRRLGGSGANVLTF. Full variable domain (missing parts from reference TRBV19 and TRBJ2-6): DGGITQSPKYLFRKEGQNVTLSCEQNLNHDAMYWYRQDPGQGLRLIYYSQIVNDFQKGDIAEGYSVSREKKESFPLTVTSAQKNPTAFYLCASNPRRLGGSGANVLTFGAGSRLTVL.

This chain links TRBV29-1 with TRBJ1-4. This CDR3 region has 12 residues. Germline V gene lookup returns CDR1 SQVTM and CDR2 ANQGSEA. CDR3: CSVATTVEKLFF.

The chain is built from TRBV19 and TRBJ1-5. The germline V gene encodes CDR1 LNHDA and CDR2 SQIVND (reference sequence). The CDR3 covers 14 residues. CDR3 sequence: CASTDSTTYQPQHF.

This CDR3 is CASLSARGPYEQYF. V and J are TRBV28 and TRBJ2-7; the D gene TCRdb calls, TRBD1, cannot be checked with no DNA. The length of the CDR3 is 14 residues. Germline assignment: CDR1 MDHEN and CDR2 SYDVKM.

The CDR3: CASSLGVWGMDEQFF. The J gene is TRBJ2-1, the V gene TRBV5-5; TCRdb designates TRBD1, a call that cannot be tested without DNA. Looked up from germline, CDR1 is SGHKS and CDR2 is YYEKEE (reference sequence). CDR3 length: 15 residues. Together with reference TRBV5-5 and TRBJ2-1, the CDR3 gives the full variable domain: DAGVTQSPTHLIKTRGQQVTLRCSPISGHKSVSWYQQVLGQGPQFIFQYYEKEERGRGNFPDRFSARQFPNYSSELNVNALLLGDSALYLCASSLGVWGMDEQFFGPGTRLTVL.

The chain uses TRBV6-1 and TRBJ2-1; with no DNA, the TCRdb D assignment of TRBD2 cannot be verified. Per germline, CDR1 MNHNS and CDR2 SASEGT. The CDR3 spans 14 residues. CDR3 residues: CAGGLAGGSGEQFF.

The rearrangement uses TRBV19 and TRBJ2-3; TCRdb's D gene call, TRBD1, goes unchecked for lack of DNA. CDR3 size: 15 residues. Germline values: CDR1 LNHDA, CDR2 SQIVND (reference sequence). The CDR3 loop reads CASSIAYTGQATQYF.

The V gene is TRBV27, the J gene TRBJ2-3; TCRdb calls TRBD2, which cannot be checked without DNA. From germline, CDR1 is MNHEY and CDR2 SMNVEV (reference sequence). CDR3 length equals 16 residues. CDR3 sequence reads: CASSLVSSGGAFPQYF.

The V call is TRBV14, the J call TRBJ2-5; absent DNA, TCRdb's TRBD2 call cannot be checked. Germline V gene data show CDR1 as SGHDN and CDR2 as FVKESK. CDR3 size: 15 residues. The CDR3 loop reads CASSQYGARRETQYF. Full variable domain (outside the CDR3, taken from reference TRBV14 and TRBJ2-5): EAGVTQFPSHSVIEKGQTVTLRCDPISGHDNLYWYRRVMGKEIKFLLHFVKESKQDESGMPNNRFLAERTGGTYSTLKVQPAELEDSGVYFCASSQYGARRETQYFGPGTRLLVL.

The rearrangement joins TRBV20-1 to TRBJ2-7; checking the TCRdb D call of TRBD2 is not possible without DNA. The CDR3 consists of 13 residues. CDR1 is DFQATT, CDR2 SNEGSKA, per germline (reference sequence). The CDR3 here is CSARRGLSVEQYF.

The J gene is TRBJ1-4, the V gene TRBV6-6; TCRdb calls TRBD1, which cannot be checked without DNA. This CDR3 has 14 amino acids. Per the germline V gene, CDR1 is MNHNY and CDR2 is SVGAGI (reference sequence). CDR3: CASSYGTRNEKLFF.

The J gene is TRBJ2-5, the V gene TRBV12-3 or TRBV12-4; absent DNA, TCRdb's TRBD1 call cannot be checked. The CDR3 extends over 12 amino acids. CDR3 loop: CASSRQGETQYF.

J is TRBJ2-2 and V is TRBV12-3 or TRBV12-4. This CDR3 has 19 residues. This chain's CDR3 is CASSLGPSWVGSSTGELFF.

CDR3: CASSQVVETQYF. The chain carries TRBV3-1 and TRBJ2-5. This CDR3 is built from 12 residues. Germline V gives CDR1 LGHDT, CDR2 YNNKEL (reference sequence).

This sequence joins TRBV5-4 and TRBJ2-1; the TCRdb call, TRBD1, lacks DNA for checking. Germline-derived CDR1 and CDR2 are SGHNT and YYREEE (reference sequence). The CDR3 loop spans 15 amino acids. CDR3 protein: CASRAGTGGHNEQFF.

This sequence joins TRBV2 and TRBJ2-2; the D call of TRBD1 rests on TCRdb alone, since no DNA is present to check it. The CDR3 is 15 residues long. Germline assignment: CDR1 SNHLY and CDR2 FYNNEI. CDR3 sequence: CASRGGTIGTGELFF.